The 21 T cell receptor beta chains below all came from one sample that was sequenced in a study of blood T cell repertoires in COVID-19. Repertoires were generated with immunoSEQ multiplex PCR, while TCRdb's copy carries only in-frame clones and drops some. The sample yields roughly 230,000 clones, over 75% seen once. Sequenced: peripheral blood. The origin of the receptors is a woman of 80 years or more with acute or convalescent COVID-19.

The gene calls are TRBV7-3 and TRBJ1-1; unclear D gene. The V gene's germline CDR1 is SGHTA and CDR2 FQGTGA. V was trimmed by 5 bases and J by 5 bases, leaving 18 bases between them. This CDR3 comprises 15 residues. This CDR3 reads CASSPLSVGGTEAFF. As DNA, the CDR3 is TGTGCCAGCAGCCCCCTCTCCGTGGGAGGGACTGAAGCTTTCTTT.

A few counts support this clone. The chain uses TRBV27 and TRBJ1-5; no firm D call. This CDR3 spans 14 amino acids. CDR1 and CDR2 from the germline V gene are MNHEY and SMNVEV (reference sequence). The V end was cut by 2 bases, the J end by 9 bases, with 14 bases between. CDR3 in DNA: TGTGCCAGCAGTTTACCCATTAGACTTAGGCCCCAGCATTTT. Translated: CASSLPIRLRPQHF.

CDR3 protein: CASSLDTGGYTF. CDR3 sequence (DNA): TGTGCCAGCAGCTTAGATACTGGTGGCTACACCTTC. The chain employs TRBV7-9 and TRBJ1-2; D ambiguous. Germline V lookup: CDR1 SEHNR, CDR2 FQNEAQ (reference sequence). The V gene lost 1 base and the J gene lost 7 bases, with 7 bases spanning the gap. CDR3 length: 12 amino acids.

The chain carries TRBV5-1 and TRBJ2-5; maybe TRBD2 (5 bases). Germline V gene lookup returns CDR1 SGHRS and CDR2 YFSETQ. Between the trimmed V and J ends, which lost 7 bases and 4 bases, there was a span of 8 bases. The CDR3 spans 11 residues. The CDR3 DNA is TGCGCCAGCGGGAGCGGAGAGACCCAGTACTTC. This translates into CASGSGETQYF.

The genes are TRBV6-6 and TRBJ1-4; a weak D match, TRBD1 (5 bases). CDR1 and CDR2 (germline): MNHNY, SVGAGI (reference sequence). V lost 5 bases and J 5 bases, leaving 21 bases between the germline ends. The length of the CDR3 is 17 residues. In DNA form, the CDR3 reads TGTGCCAGCAGTCGACAAAGTACAGGCGGTTTAAATGAAAAACTGTTTTTT. As protein: CASSRQSTGGLNEKLFF.

The CDR3 DNA reads as TGTGCCAGCAGTTCCCTAGCGGGGGTCTACGAGCAGTACTTC. This gives the protein CASSSLAGVYEQYF. The rearrangement uses TRBV6-5 and TRBJ2-7, with 10 bases fitting TRBD2. Losses at the gene ends were 4 bases for V and 3 bases for J; bases not matched to a gene: 3. Germline V lookup: CDR1 MNHEY, CDR2 SVGAGI. CDR3 length equals 14 residues.

The CDR3 coding sequence is TGCAGCGAAGTAGCTAGCGGGGGCTTCACAGATACGCAGTATTTT. It is translated as CSEVASGGFTDTQYF. The genes are TRBV29-1 and TRBJ2-3; 10 bases are a match to TRBD2. CDR1 SQVTM and CDR2 ANQGSEA come from the germline V gene. The V segment lost 7 bases and the J segment 2 bases; nucleotides outside the gene matches: 9. This CDR3 has 15 residues.

The chain combines TRBV5-1 with TRBJ1-1, with 9 bases fitting TRBD1. V shed 0 bases, J shed 4 bases, and the junction held 4 bases outside the gene matches. In germline, CDR1 is SGHRS, CDR2 YFSETQ. This CDR3 is 15 amino acids long. In nucleotides, the CDR3 is TGCGCCAGCAGCTTGGCTCCGGGACAGGGCACTGAAGCTTTCTTT. It specifies CASSLAPGQGTEAFF. The full variable domain, its missing parts supplied by reference TRBV5-1 and TRBJ1-1, is KAGVTQTPRYLIKTRGQQVTLSCSPISGHRSVSWYQQTPGQGLQFLFEYFSETQRNKGNFPGRFSGRQFSNSRSEMNVSTLELGDSALYLCASSLAPGQGTEAFFGQGTRLTVV.

The chain couples TRBV28 to TRBJ1-4; D remains unclear. Between the trimmed V and J ends, which lost 5 bases and 7 bases, there was a span of 14 bases. Germline V lookup: CDR1 MDHEN, CDR2 SYDVKM. The CDR3 extends over 14 amino acids. The CDR3 is CASSPWTKGEKLFF. The CDR3 coding sequence is TGTGCCAGCAGTCCTTGGACTAAGGGTGAAAAACTGTTTTTT.

This clone has a handful of counts. The rearrangement uses TRBV4-1 and TRBJ1-2, with D possibly TRBD1 on 5 matching bases. With 1 base removed from V and 6 bases from J, the gap between germline ends came to 9 bases. The CDR3 extends over 13 amino acids. Germline CDR1 MGHRA, CDR2 YSYEKL. The CDR3 DNA follows: TGCGCCAGCAGCCAAGTAGCAGGGAATGGCTACACCTTC. Translating it yields CASSQVAGNGYTF.

This clone was seen only once. The chain has TRBV5-1 and TRBJ1-6; tentatively, D is TRBD1 (5 bases). The CDR3 runs 15 residues. The ends were cut back, 1 base at V and 7 bases at J, with 12 bases in the middle. Germline V gene data show CDR1 as SGHRS and CDR2 as YFSETQ. Here the CDR3 DNA reads TGCGCCAGCAGCTTGATGGCAGGGCAGAATTCACCCCTCCACTTT. This translates into CASSLMAGQNSPLHF.

The chain recombines TRBV19 with TRBJ2-3; possibly TRBD1 for D (5 bases). V gave up 5 bases and J gave up 5 bases, with 11 bases separating them. This CDR3 has 13 residues. The germline gives CDR1 LNHDA, CDR2 SQIVND (reference sequence). This chain's CDR3 is CASSFQGEDTQYF. CDR3 in DNA: TGTGCCAGTAGTTTTCAAGGGGAAGATACGCAGTATTTT.

The chain recombines TRBV4-1 with TRBJ1-2, with a possible D match to TRBD1 (5 bases). This CDR3 region has 12 residues. Germline CDR1 MGHRA, CDR2 YSYEKL. V lost 4 bases to trimming and J lost 11 bases, with 14 bases between them. CDR3 DNA sequence: TGCGCCAGCAGCCCCGGGGGTTGGGGTTACACCTTC. It codes for CASSPGGWGYTF.

The count of this clone is one. The rearrangement links TRBV14 to TRBJ1-5, with 8 bases that match TRBD1. Germline V lookup: CDR1 SGHDN, CDR2 FVKESK. Trimming at V came to 5 bases and at J to 7 bases, leaving 22 bases not matched to a gene. The CDR3 covers 19 residues. CDR3 nucleotide sequence: TGTGCCAGCAGCGAATACAGGGGGACTGTAGAAGAACCGTGGCAGCCCCAGCATTTT. As protein: CASSEYRGTVEEPWQPQHF.

The chain recombines TRBV10-3 with TRBJ1-3; D not certain. Trimming removed 5 bases from V and 4 bases from J, with 12 bases in between. The CDR3 spans 14 residues. The germline V gene has CDR1 ENHRY and CDR2 SYGVKD. The CDR3 region is CAISSGGPGNTIYF. The CDR3 DNA sequence: TGTGCCATCAGTTCGGGAGGTCCGGGAAACACCATATATTTT.

This clone occurred once. CDR3 loop: CASSSDSPGNTIYF. In nucleotides, the CDR3 is TGTGCCAGCTCATCTGACAGCCCTGGAAACACCATATATTTT. This rearrangement joins TRBV18 to TRBJ1-3, with D perhaps matching TRBD1 (5 bases). Germline V lookup: CDR1 KGHSH, CDR2 LQKENI. Trimming took 5 bases from V and 2 from J, leaving 10 bases between them. This CDR3 is built from 14 residues.

This clone is a singleton in its sample. The J gene is TRBJ2-5, the V gene TRBV5-1, with 14 bases lining up with TRBD2. With 4 bases clipped from V and 3 bases from J, the junction kept 14 bases outside the gene matches. The CDR3 contains 19 residues. Germline V gene data show CDR1 as SGHRS and CDR2 as YFSETQ. Here the CDR3 DNA reads TGCGCCAGCAGCAAGGGACTAGCGGGAGTACCCCTTCAGGAAGAGACCCAGTACTTC. Translation gives CASSKGLAGVPLQEETQYF.

This clone is a singleton in its sample. The chain recombines TRBV19 with TRBJ2-7; D may be TRBD1 (6 bases). CDR3 size: 13 residues. With 9 bases removed from V and 1 base from J, the gap between germline ends came to 13 bases. Per the germline V gene, CDR1 is LNHDA and CDR2 is SQIVND (reference sequence). The CDR3 DNA reads TGTGCCAGCTCTCGTGGACAGTCCTACGAGCAGTACTTC. It translates to CASSRGQSYEQYF.

The V and J genes are TRBV28 and TRBJ2-7, with unresolved D. In germline, CDR1 is MDHEN, CDR2 SYDVKM. Trimming removed 3 bases from V and 6 bases from J, with 15 bases in between. The CDR3 totals 14 residues. Here the CDR3 reads CASSLNRNILEQYF. CDR3 sequence (DNA): TGTGCCAGCAGTTTGAACCGAAACATTCTCGAGCAGTACTTC.

This clone was recorded at least ten times. CDR3 in amino acids: CSVEDLSLYNEQFF. CDR3 coding DNA: TGCAGCGTTGAAGATCTTAGCCTATACAATGAGCAGTTCTTC. The V gene is TRBV29-1, the J gene TRBJ2-1, with no clear D. V was clipped by 0 bases and J by 4 bases, with 10 bases between them. Per the germline V gene, CDR1 is SQVTM and CDR2 is ANQGSEA. The CDR3 is 14 amino acids.

This rearrangement joins TRBV27 to TRBJ1-3; TRBD1 aligns across 8 bases. CDR3 size: 14 residues. The V gene end was trimmed by 7 bases and the J gene end by 4 bases; junction bases not matched to a gene: 6. Germline lookup yields CDR1 MNHEY and CDR2 SMNVEV (reference sequence). The CDR3 loop is CASKDRAAGNTIYF. CDR3 sequence (DNA): TGTGCCAGCAAGGACAGGGCGGCGGGAAACACCATATATTTT.